The 6 T cell receptor beta chains listed next were all sequenced from one sample in a study of memory CD4+ T cells and cytomegalovirus serostatus. Sequencing was performed with immunoSEQ multiplex PCR; in TCRdb, only in-frame clones are kept and a portion is missing. The data contain tens of thousands of clones, about three quarters of them singletons. The sort gate was single viable CD3+CD4+CD8-CD45RO+ cells for memory CD4+ T cells. The sequenced sample consisted of memory CD4+ T cells from blood. Source of these receptors: an adult in good health and CMV-seropositive.

V usage is TRBV5-4 and J usage is TRBJ2-7; TRBD1 agrees at 8 bases. The CDR3 is made up of 17 amino acids. The germline gives CDR1 SGHNT, CDR2 YYREEE (reference sequence). V was clipped by 1 base and J by 6 bases; unmatched bases: 15. CDR3 DNA: TGTGCCAGCAGCTTGAACCAGGGGGCGTCGCCGTCAAGCGAGCAGTACTTC. It codes for CASSLNQGASPSSEQYF.

This sequence joins TRBV28 and TRBJ2-7, with 9 bases matching TRBD1. The CDR3 is 14 amino acids. The V gene end was trimmed by 8 bases and the J gene end by 4 bases; junction bases not matched to a gene: 9. The germline gives CDR1 MDHEN, CDR2 SYDVKM. CDR3 DNA sequence: TGTGCCAGCGCCGAACAGGGGGCTTTTTACGAGCAGTACTTC. Its translation is CASAEQGAFYEQYF.

The rearrangement links TRBV7-3 to TRBJ1-1; D perhaps matches TRBD1 (5 bases). Trimming removed 0 bases at V and 11 bases at J, with 13 bases between. CDR3 size: 13 residues. The V gene's germline CDR1 is SGHTA and CDR2 FQGTGA. The CDR3 loop is CASSLTSGTAAFF. The CDR3 DNA is TGTGCCAGCAGCTTAACGAGTGGGACGGCGGCTTTCTTT.

This chain joins TRBV29-1 and TRBJ2-1, with TRBD2 matching 11 bases. The V gene end was trimmed by 3 bases and the J gene end by 4 bases; junction bases not matched to a gene: 5. This CDR3 has 15 residues. Germline CDR1 is SQVTM and CDR2 is ANQGSEA. The DNA of the CDR3 is TGCAGCGTTGAGCTAGCGGGAGGATCATACAATGAGCAGTTCTTC. This sequence encodes CSVELAGGSYNEQFF.

The J gene is TRBJ1-2, the V gene TRBV28; 7 bases match TRBD1. Germline V gene lookup returns CDR1 MDHEN and CDR2 SYDVKM. Trimming removed 2 bases from V and 4 bases from J; junction bases left unmatched: 1. The CDR3 spans 13 residues. The CDR3 sequence is CASSLQGGYGYTF. CDR3 sequence (DNA): TGTGCCAGCAGTTTACAGGGGGGCTATGGCTACACCTTC.

The rearrangement joins TRBV4-3 to TRBJ2-3; D is perhaps TRBD2 (6 bases). This CDR3 is 16 amino acids long. V was pared by 1 base and J by 0 bases, with 11 bases between. Germline V gene lookup returns CDR1 LGHNA and CDR2 YSLEER. In DNA, the CDR3 is TGCGCCAGCAGCCAAGGGACTACCTTCAGCACAGATACGCAGTATTTT. Translated: CASSQGTTFSTDTQYF.